This TCR beta chain originates from a study of spatial heterogeneity in lung cancer. About the research overall: Raw sequencing reads included, on average, more than ten appearances of each unique TCR and UMI combination.

MiXCR, run by TCRdb on the 5' RACE reads, gives a single entry per CDR3 protein. Seen here are some 100,000 distinct CDR3 sequences, more than 10% observed once, and the top ten hold about two fifths. Time point specified: sample taken at primary tumor resection. Germline assignment: CDR1 LGHNA and CDR2 YNFKEQ. This CDR3 spans 14 amino acids. Deletions cut 1 base from V and 8 bases from J, with 12 bases between. This material consisted of PBMCs, taken at surgery. This chain joins TRBV4-2 and TRBJ1-3, with a tentative D call TRBD1 (5 bases). The sequence was obtained from a male donor with early-stage non-small cell lung cancer. The CDR3 DNA reads TGTGCCAGCAGCCAAGCACTTGACAGCGACACCATATATTTT. This encodes CASSQALDSDTIYF.